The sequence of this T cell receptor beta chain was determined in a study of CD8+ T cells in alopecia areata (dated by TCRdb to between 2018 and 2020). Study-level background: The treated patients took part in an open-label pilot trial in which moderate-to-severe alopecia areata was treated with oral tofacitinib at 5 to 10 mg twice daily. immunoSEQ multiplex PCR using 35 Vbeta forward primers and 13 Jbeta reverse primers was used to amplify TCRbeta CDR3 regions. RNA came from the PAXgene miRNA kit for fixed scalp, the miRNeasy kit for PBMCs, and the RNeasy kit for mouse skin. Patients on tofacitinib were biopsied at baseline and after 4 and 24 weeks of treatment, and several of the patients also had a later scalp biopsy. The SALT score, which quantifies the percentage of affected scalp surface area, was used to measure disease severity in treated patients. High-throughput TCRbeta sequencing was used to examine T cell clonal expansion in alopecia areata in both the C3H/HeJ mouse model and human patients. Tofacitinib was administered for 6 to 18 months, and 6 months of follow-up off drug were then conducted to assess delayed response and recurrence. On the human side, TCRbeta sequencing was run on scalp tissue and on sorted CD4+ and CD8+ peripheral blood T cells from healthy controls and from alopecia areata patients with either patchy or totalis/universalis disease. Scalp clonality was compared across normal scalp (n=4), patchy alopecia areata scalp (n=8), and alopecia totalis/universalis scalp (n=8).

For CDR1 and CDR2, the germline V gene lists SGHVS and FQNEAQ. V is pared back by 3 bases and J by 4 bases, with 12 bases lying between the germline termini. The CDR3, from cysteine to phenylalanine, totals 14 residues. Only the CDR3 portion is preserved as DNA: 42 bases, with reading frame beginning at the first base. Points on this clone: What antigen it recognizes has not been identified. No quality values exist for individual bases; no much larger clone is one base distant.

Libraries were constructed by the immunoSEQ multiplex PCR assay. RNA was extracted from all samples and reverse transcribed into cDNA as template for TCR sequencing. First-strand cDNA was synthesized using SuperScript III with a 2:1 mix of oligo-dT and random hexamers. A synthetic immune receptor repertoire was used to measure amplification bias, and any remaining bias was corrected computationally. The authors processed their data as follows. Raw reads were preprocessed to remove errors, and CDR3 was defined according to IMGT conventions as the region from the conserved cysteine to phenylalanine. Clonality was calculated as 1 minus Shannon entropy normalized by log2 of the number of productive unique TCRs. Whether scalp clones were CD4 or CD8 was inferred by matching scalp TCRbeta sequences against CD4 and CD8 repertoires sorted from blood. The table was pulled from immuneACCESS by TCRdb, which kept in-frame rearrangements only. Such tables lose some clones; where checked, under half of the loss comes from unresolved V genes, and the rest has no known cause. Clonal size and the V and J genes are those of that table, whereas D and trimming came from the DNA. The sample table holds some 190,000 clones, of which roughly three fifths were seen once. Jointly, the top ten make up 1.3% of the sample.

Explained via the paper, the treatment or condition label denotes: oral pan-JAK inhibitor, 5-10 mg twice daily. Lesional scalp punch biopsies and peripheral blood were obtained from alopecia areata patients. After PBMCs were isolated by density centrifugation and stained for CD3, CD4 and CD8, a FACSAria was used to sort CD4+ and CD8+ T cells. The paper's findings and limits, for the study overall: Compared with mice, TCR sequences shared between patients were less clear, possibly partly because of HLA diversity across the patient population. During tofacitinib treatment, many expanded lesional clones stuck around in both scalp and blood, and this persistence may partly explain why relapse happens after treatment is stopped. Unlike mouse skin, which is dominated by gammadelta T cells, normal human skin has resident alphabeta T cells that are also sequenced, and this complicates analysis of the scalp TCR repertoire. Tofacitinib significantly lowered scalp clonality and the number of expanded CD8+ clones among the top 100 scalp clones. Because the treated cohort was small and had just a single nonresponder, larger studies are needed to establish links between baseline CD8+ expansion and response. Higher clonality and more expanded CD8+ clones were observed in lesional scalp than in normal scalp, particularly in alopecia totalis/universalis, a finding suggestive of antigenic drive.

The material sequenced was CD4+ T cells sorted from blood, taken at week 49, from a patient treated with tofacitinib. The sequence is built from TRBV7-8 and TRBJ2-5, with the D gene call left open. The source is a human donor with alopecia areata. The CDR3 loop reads CASSFRANGETQYF. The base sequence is TGTGCCAGCAGCTTTAGGGCGAACGGAGAGACCCAGTACTTC.